These T cell receptor beta chains were read from a single sample in a study of shared clonotypes between healthy human individuals. Method: immunoSEQ multiplex PCR; TCRdb's copy keeps in-frame clones and lacks some. The table records about 79,000 clones, 62% of them present only once. Material: memory CD8+ T cells sorted from blood. These TCRs come from a man aged 25-45 years in good health. CDR3s include the opening cysteine and the closing phenylalanine or tryptophan. D genes are given only for firm matches. Part of the rows lack a size; the others show once, few, many or a class for expanded clones.

J: TRBJ2-3
V: TRBV13
size: .
D: TRBD2
length: 16
DNA: TGTGCCAGCAGCCCGAGCGGGAGGGCCGCAACAGATACGCAGTATTTT
CDR3: CASSPSGRAATDTQYF

J: TRBJ2-7
V: TRBV5-6
size: once
D: TRBD1
length: 13
DNA: TGTGCCAGCAGCTTGTTGGGCAGGGGGCGCCGGAACTTC
CDR3: CASSLLGRGRRNF

J: TRBJ2-2
V: TRBV27
size: many
D: .
length: 11
DNA: TGTGCCAGCAGGAACACCGGGGAGCTGTTTTTT
CDR3: CASRNTGELFF

J: TRBJ2-6
V: TRBV15
size: many
D: .
length: 16
DNA: TGTGCCACCAGCAGAGATCCAGGGACTGGGGCCAACGTCCTGACTTTC
CDR3: CATSRDPGTGANVLTF

J: TRBJ2-2
V: TRBV5-1
size: .
D: .
length: 14
DNA: TGCGCCAGCTTACCGGGACTTCAGACCGGGGAGCTGTTTTTT
CDR3: CASLPGLQTGELFF

J: TRBJ2-7
V: TRBV4-1
size: .
D: .
length: 15
DNA: TGCGCCAGCAGCCAAGCTTCCTTGAGCTCCTACGAGCAGTACTTC
CDR3: CASSQASLSSYEQYF

J: TRBJ2-5
V: TRBV4-1
size: .
D: .
length: 17
DNA: TGCGCCAGCAGCTCCGGAGGGCGAGCGGTAGACCAAGAGACCCAGTACTTC
CDR3: CASSSGGRAVDQETQYF

J: TRBJ1-4
V: TRBV6-5
size: .
D: .
length: 15
DNA: TGTGCCAGCAGTTACTCTACAGGCGAGAATGAAAAACTGTTTTTT
CDR3: CASSYSTGENEKLFF

J: TRBJ2-5
V: TRBV9
size: few
D: TRBD2
length: 15
DNA: TGTGCCAGCAGCGTAGAAGAGGGACTAGCGGAGACCCAGTACTTC
CDR3: CASSVEEGLAETQYF

J: TRBJ2-7
V: TRBV27
size: .
D: .
length: 14
DNA: TGTGCCAGCAGCTCCTGGGAGGGGGCTTACGAGCAGTACTTC
CDR3: CASSSWEGAYEQYF

J: TRBJ1-1
V: TRBV25-1
size: .
D: .
length: 13
DNA: TGTGCCAGCAGTGCTTCGGACAGCCATGAAGCTTTCTTT
CDR3: CASSASDSHEAFF

J: TRBJ2-7
V: TRBV28
size: .
D: .
length: 12
DNA: TGTGCCAGCAGTCCCCCTACGCAGGAGCAGTACTTC
CDR3: CASSPPTQEQYF

J: TRBJ2-1
V: TRBV12-5
size: .
D: .
length: 16
DNA: TGTGCTAGTGGTTTGGTACTCTCAAGGGATGACAATGAGCAGTTCTTC
CDR3: CASGLVLSRDDNEQFF

J: TRBJ2-1
V: TRBV27
size: .
D: TRBD1
length: 13
DNA: TGTGCCAGCAGTTCGACAGGGTACACTGAGCAGTTCTTC
CDR3: CASSSTGYTEQFF

J: TRBJ2-7
V: TRBV28
size: .
D: .
length: 16
DNA: TGTGCCAGCAGTCCCTTCGGACAGCCACAACCCTACGAGCAGTACTTC
CDR3: CASSPFGQPQPYEQYF

J: TRBJ2-1
V: TRBV6-1
size: many
D: .
length: 14
DNA: TGTGCCAGCAGTGAATTGAAGGGAAACAATGAGCAGTTCTTC
CDR3: CASSELKGNNEQFF

J: TRBJ2-2
V: TRBV5-5
size: once
D: TRBD1
length: 17
DNA: TGTGCCAGCAGCTTGCTGACAGGGGGAGAAGGCACCGGGGAGCTGTTTTTT
CDR3: CASSLLTGGEGTGELFF

J: TRBJ2-1
V: TRBV27
size: .
D: .
length: 16
DNA: TGTGCCAGCAGTTTACTCACGCCGGCCGACCTGTATGAGCAGTTCTTC
CDR3: CASSLLTPADLYEQFF

J: TRBJ2-1
V: TRBV4-3
size: .
D: .
length: 14
DNA: TGCGCCAGCAGCCAAGAACTAGTTCTCTATGAGCAGTTCTTC
CDR3: CASSQELVLYEQFF

J: TRBJ2-7
V: TRBV28
size: .
D: .
length: 14
DNA: TGTGCCAGCAGTTTCGGCAGGGGAGGCTACGAGCAGTACTTC
CDR3: CASSFGRGGYEQYF

J: TRBJ1-1
V: TRBV9
size: many
D: .
length: 15
DNA: TGTGCCAGCAGCGCCCGTCGGGCGGGGAACACTGAAGCTTTCTTT
CDR3: CASSARRAGNTEAFF

J: TRBJ2-7
V: TRBV11-2
size: .
D: .
length: 15
DNA: TGTGCCAGCAGCTTTGAAGGGAGGGGGACCGACGAGCAGTACTTC
CDR3: CASSFEGRGTDEQYF

J: TRBJ2-7
V: TRBV9
size: .
D: .
length: 15
DNA: TGTGCCAGCAGCGATACCTTAGCGGTCCTCCACGAGCAGTACTTC
CDR3: CASSDTLAVLHEQYF